This T cell receptor (beta chain) was found in a study of T cells after yellow fever vaccination. In the study overall: Preparation used SMART-Seq v4 Ultra Low Input for the low-cell-number fractions. Study observations and caveats: Most primary-vaccination clones reappeared after the booster (less than 98% CD4, roughly 88% CD8).

In its sample, this clonotype was seen a few times. The antigen is not known. The study made its TCR cDNA through 5'RACE template switching. That step introduced a universal primer site along with UMIs. TCRdb reanalysed the 5' RACE reads using MiXCR and keeps one entry per CDR3 protein. The table shows approximately 510,000 distinct CDR3 sequences, with about a fifth occurring only once. Sequences were derived from PBMCs, sampled about 20 days after the first yellow fever vaccination. This receptor was identified in a man aged 18 to 35 who received the YFV17D yellow fever vaccine.

CDR3 in amino acids: CASSLEASQGLSPLHF. CDR3 DNA sequence: TGCGCCAGCAGCTTGGAGGCCAGCCAAGGGCTTTCACCCCTCCACTTT. The chain uses TRBV5-1 and TRBJ1-6, with D unclear. Germline V gives CDR1 SGHRS, CDR2 YFSETQ. Trimming cost V 0 bases and J 9 bases, with 16 bases left between them. The CDR3 is made up of 16 amino acids.